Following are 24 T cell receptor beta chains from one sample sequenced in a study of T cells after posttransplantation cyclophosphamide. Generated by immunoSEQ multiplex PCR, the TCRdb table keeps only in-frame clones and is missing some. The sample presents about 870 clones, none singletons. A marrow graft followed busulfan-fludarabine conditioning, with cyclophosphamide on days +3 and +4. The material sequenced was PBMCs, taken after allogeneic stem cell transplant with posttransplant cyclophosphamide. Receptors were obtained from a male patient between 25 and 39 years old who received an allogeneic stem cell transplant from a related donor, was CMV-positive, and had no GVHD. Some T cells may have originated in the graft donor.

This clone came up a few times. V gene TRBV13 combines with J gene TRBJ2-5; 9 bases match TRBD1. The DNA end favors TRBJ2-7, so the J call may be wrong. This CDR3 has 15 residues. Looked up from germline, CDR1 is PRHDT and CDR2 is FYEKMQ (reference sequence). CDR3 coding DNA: TGTGCCAGCAGAGTACAGGGGGCCTTCTTCTACGAGCAGTACTTC. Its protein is CASRVQGAFFYEQYF.

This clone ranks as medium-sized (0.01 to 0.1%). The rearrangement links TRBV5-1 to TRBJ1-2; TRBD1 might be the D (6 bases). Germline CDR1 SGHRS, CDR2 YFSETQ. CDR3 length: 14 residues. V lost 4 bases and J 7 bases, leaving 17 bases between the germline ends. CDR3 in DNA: TGCGCCAGCAGCGGGAACAGGGCTGGTTCTGGCTACACCTTC. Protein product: CASSGNRAGSGYTF.

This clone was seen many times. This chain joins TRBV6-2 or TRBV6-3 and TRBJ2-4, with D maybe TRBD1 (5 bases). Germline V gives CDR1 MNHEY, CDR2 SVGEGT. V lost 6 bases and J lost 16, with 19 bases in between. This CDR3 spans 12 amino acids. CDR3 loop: CASSQGRTKIYF. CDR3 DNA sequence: TGTGCCAGCAGCCAGGGCCGGACAAAAATCTACTTC.

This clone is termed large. The CDR3 region has the DNA TGTGCCATCAGGGGTGAGACAGCGAACACTGAAGCTTTCTTT. Amino acid sequence: CAIRGETANTEAFF. The chain joins TRBV10-3 to TRBJ1-1, with D tentatively TRBD1 (5 bases). Looked up from germline, CDR1 is ENHRY and CDR2 is SYGVKD. Trimming removed 6 bases at V and 1 base at J, with 12 bases between. CDR3 length: 14 residues.

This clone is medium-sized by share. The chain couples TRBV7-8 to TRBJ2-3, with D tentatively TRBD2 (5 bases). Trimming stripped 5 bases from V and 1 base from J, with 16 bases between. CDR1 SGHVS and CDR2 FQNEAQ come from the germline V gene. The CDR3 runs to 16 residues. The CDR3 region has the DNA TGTGCCAGCAGCCCCCTCAGAGGGTTCGGCACAGATACGCAGTATTTT. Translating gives CASSPLRGFGTDTQYF.

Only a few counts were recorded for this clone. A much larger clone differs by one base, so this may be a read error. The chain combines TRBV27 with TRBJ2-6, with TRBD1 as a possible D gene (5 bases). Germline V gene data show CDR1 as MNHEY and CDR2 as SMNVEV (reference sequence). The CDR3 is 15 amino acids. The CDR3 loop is CASSLSYSGANLLTF. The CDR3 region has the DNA TGTGCCAGCAGTTTATCCTACTCTGGGGCCAACCTCCTGACTTTC.

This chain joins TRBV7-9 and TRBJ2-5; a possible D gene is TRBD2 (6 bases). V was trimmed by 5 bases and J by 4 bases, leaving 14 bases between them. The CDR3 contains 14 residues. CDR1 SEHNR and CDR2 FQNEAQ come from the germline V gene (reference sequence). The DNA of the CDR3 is TGTGCCAGCAGCCCCGGGACTGTCGGAGAGACCCAGTACTTC. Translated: CASSPGTVGETQYF.

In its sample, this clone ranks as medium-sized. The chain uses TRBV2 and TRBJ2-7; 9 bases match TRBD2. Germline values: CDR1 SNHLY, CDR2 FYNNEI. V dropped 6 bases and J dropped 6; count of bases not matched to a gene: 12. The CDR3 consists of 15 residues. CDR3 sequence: CASRGLASGAGEQYF. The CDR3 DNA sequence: TGTGCCAGCAGGGGATTGGCTAGCGGGGCGGGCGAGCAGTACTTC.

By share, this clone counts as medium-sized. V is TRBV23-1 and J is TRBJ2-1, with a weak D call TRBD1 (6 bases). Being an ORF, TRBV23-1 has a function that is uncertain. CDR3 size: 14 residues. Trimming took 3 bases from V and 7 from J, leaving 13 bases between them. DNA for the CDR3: TGCGCCAGCAGTCAGCGTACACAGGGTAATGAGCAGTTCTTC. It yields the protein CASSQRTQGNEQFF.

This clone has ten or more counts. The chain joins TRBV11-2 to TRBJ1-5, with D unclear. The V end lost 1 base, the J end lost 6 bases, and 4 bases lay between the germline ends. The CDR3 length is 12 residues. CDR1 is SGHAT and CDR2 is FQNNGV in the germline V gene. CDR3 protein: CASSLAGQPQHF. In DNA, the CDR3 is TGTGCCAGCAGCTTAGCGGGTCAGCCCCAGCATTTT.

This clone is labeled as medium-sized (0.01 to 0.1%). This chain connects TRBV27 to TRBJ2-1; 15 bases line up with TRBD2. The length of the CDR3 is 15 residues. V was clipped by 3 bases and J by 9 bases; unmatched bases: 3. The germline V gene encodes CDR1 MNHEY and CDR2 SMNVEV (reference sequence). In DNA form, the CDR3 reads TGTGCCAGCAGTTTCGGACTAGCGGGGGGGGGTGAGCAGTTCTTC. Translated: CASSFGLAGGGEQFF.

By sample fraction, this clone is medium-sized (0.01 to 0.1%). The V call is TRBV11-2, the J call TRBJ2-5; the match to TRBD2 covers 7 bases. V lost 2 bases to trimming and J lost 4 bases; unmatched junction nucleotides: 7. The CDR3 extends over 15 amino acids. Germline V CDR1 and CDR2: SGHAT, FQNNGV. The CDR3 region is CASSLIPERGETQYF. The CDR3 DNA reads TGTGCCAGCAGCTTAATTCCGGAGCGGGGAGAGACCCAGTACTTC.

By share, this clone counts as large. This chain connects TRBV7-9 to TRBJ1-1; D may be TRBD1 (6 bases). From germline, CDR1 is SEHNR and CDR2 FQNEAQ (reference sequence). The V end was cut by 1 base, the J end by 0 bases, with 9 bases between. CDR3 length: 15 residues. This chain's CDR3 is CASSLEGELNTEAFF. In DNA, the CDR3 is TGTGCCAGCAGCTTAGAGGGGGAACTGAACACTGAAGCTTTCTTT. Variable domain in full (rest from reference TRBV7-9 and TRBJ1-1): DTGVSQNPRHKITKRGQNVTFRCDPISEHNRLYWYRQTLGQGPEFLTYFQNEAQLEKSRLLSDRFSAERPKGSFSTLEIQRTEQGDSAMYLCASSLEGELNTEAFFGQGTRLTVV.

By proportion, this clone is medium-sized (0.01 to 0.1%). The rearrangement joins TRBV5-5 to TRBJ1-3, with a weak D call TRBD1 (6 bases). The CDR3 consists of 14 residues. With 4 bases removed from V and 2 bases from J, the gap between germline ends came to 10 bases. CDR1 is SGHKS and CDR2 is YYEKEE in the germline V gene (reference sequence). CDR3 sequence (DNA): TGTGCCAGCAGCCGAACAGGGACTGGAAACACCATATATTTT. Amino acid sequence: CASSRTGTGNTIYF.

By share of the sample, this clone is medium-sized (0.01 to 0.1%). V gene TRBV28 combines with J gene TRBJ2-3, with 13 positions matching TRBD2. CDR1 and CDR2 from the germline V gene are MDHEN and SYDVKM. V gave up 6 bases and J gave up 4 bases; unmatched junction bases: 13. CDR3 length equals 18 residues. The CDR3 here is CASRTRTSGRDRPDTQYF. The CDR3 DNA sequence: TGTGCCAGCAGAACTCGGACTAGCGGGAGAGACCGGCCAGATACGCAGTATTTT.

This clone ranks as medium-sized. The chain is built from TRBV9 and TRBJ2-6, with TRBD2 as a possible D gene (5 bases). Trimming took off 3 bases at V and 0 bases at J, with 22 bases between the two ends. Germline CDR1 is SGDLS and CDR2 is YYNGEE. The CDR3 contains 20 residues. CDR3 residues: CASSAQLDGDILSGANVLTF. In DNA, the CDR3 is TGTGCCAGCAGCGCTCAATTGGACGGGGATATCCTCTCTGGGGCCAACGTCCTGACTTTC.

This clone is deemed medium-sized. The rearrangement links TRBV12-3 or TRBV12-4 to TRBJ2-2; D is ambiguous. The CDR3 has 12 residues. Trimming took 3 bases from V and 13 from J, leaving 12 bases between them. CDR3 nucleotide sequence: TGTGCCAGCAGTTTGTTGCTTGTCGGGCTGTTTTTT. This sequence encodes CASSLLLVGLFF.

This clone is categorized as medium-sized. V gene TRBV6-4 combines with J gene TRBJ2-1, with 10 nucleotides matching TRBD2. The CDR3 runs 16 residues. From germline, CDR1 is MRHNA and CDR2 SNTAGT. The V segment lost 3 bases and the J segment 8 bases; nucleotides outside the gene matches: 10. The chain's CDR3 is CASSEGTSVGRDEQFF. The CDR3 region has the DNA TGTGCCAGCAGTGAAGGGACTAGCGTGGGACGGGATGAGCAGTTCTTC.

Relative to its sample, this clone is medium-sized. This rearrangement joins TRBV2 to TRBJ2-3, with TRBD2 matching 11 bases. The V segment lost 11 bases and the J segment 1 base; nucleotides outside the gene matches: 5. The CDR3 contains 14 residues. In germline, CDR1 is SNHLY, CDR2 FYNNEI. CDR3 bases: TGTGCCGGGAAACTAGCGGGAGGCACAGATACGCAGTATTTT. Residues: CAGKLAGGTDTQYF. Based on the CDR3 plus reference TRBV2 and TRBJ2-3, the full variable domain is EPEVTQTPSHQVTQMGQEVILRCVPISNHLYFYWYRQILGQKVEFLVSFYNNEISEKSEIFDDQFSVERPDGSNFTLKIRSTKLEDSAMYFCAGKLAGGTDTQYFGPGTRLTVL.

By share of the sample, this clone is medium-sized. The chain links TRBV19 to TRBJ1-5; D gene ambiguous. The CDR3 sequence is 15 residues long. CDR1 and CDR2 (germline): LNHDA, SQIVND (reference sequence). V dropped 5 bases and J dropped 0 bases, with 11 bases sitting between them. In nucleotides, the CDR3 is TGTGCCAGTAGTTTTAGAGATTATAGCAATCAGCCCCAGCATTTT. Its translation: CASSFRDYSNQPQHF.

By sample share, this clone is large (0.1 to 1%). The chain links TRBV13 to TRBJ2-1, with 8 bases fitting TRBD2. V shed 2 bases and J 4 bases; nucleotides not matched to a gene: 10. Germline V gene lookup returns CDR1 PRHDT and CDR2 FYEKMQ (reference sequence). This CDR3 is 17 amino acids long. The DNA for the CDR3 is TGTGCCAGCAGCTTACCGCCGGGACTAGATTTATACAATGAGCAGTTCTTC. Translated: CASSLPPGLDLYNEQFF.

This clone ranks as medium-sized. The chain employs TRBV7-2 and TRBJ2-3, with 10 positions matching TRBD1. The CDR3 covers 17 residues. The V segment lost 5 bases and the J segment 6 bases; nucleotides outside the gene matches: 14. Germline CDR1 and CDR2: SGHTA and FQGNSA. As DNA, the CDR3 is TGTGCCAGCAGCCTCAGATACCGGGACAGGGGCGCCGATACGCAGTATTTT. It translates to CASSLRYRDRGADTQYF.

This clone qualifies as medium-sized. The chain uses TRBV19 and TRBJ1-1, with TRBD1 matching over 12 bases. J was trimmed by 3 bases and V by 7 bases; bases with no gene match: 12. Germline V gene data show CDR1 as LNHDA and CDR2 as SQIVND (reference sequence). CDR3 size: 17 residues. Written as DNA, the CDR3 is TGTGCCAGTAAAGGAACAGGGACAGGGGGCAGGTACACTGAAGCTTTCTTT. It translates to CASKGTGTGGRYTEAFF.

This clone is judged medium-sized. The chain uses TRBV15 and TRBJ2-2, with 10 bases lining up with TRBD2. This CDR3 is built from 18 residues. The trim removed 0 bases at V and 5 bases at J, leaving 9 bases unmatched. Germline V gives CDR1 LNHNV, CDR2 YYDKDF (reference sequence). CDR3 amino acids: CATSRDGILAGLTGELFF. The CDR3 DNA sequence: TGTGCCACCAGCAGAGATGGCATACTAGCGGGATTAACCGGGGAGCTGTTTTTT.